Sequencing of this T cell receptor (beta chain) was carried out in a study of cytomegalovirus exposure and HLA in healthy donors. Findings of the study overall: Some V segments (TRBV6-2 and TRBV6-3 among them) were excluded as indistinguishable. The authors later found HLA-associated TCR beta chains more clonally expanded than equally common others.

Worth noting for this clone: The antigen remains unidentified.

V lost 8 bases to trimming and J lost 1 base; unmatched junction nucleotides: 9. CDR1 and CDR2 from the germline V gene are MNHEY and SMNVEV (reference sequence). The CDR3 runs to 15 residues. The PCR used 60 Vbeta and 13 Jbeta primers. Clones were sequenced by immunoSEQ multiplex PCR, and TCRdb holds only the in-frame ones, with some missing. The table lists 90,000 to 120,000 clones, under 85% of them singletons. This clonotype originated in a male donor in good health and CMV-seronegative. The J gene is TRBJ2-5, the V gene TRBV27; 8 bases match TRBD2. Sequencing was performed on PBMCs. The CDR3 coding sequence is TGTGCCAGCCGTCGGGAGGGCCTCATCCAAGAGACCCAGTACTTC. This gives the protein CASRREGLIQETQYF.